The 13 T cell receptor beta chains below all came from one sample that was sequenced in a study of regulatory T cells in long-lasting Graves disease. In building TCR beta libraries, iRepertoire HTBI primers were used together with Arm-PCR of CDR3 regions. TCRdb re-analysed the multiplex PCR reads in MiXCR, keeping a single row per CDR3 protein. The sample has 620,000 or so distinct CDR3 sequences; less than 20% are singletons. Time point denoted: newly diagnosed GD, antithyroid drugs for less than 3 months. Construction of the TCR library relied on RNA isolated from PBMCs. These data also featured in a second study, about T cells in Graves' hyperthyroidism and ophthalmopathy.

The material was peripheral blood mononuclear cells (PBMCs), obtained at new diagnosis, from a patient treated with antithyroid drugs. These receptor sequences come from a woman under 40 with Graves disease.

This clonotype was seen at least ten times. The CDR3 DNA sequence: TGTGCCAGCACCGGGACAGGACGCACAGATACGCAGTATTTT. Amino acids: CASTGTGRTDTQYF. The chain has TRBV11-1 and TRBJ2-3; 8 bases are a match to TRBD1. Germline lookup yields CDR1 SGHAT and CDR2 FQDESV (reference sequence). The V and J ends lost 7 bases and 1 base, in that order; junction bases with no gene match: 4. The CDR3 totals 14 residues.

A remark on this clonotype: One end of the junction is discordant with germline, which a read error may explain. The chain employs TRBV18 and TRBJ1-2; 8 bases fit TRBD1. The CDR3 consists of 15 residues. Germline V gene data show CDR1 as KGHSH and CDR2 as LQKENI. The CDR3 DNA reads as TGTGCCAGCTCCCCACAGCAGGGGGCGAACTATGGCTACACCTTC. Translation gives CASSPQQGANYGYTF.

A single count supports this clonotype. One base away lies a much larger clone, so this may be a sequencing read error. J is TRBJ2-5 and V is TRBV11-2; 9 nucleotides agree with TRBD1. The CDR3 spans 14 residues. CDR1 and CDR2 from the germline V gene are SGHAT and FQNNGV. The CDR3: CAGSRDRVLETQYF. The DNA for the CDR3 is TGTGCCGGCAGCAGGGACAGGGTCCTGGAGACCCAGTACTTC.

This clonotype came up a few times. The chain is built from TRBV5-1 and TRBJ1-2, with D uncertain. Trimming stripped 4 bases from V and 7 bases from J, with 17 bases between. The CDR3 is made up of 14 amino acids. Germline CDR1 and CDR2: SGHRS and YFSETQ. This chain's CDR3 is CASSPGDSGGGYTF. CDR3 nucleotides: TGCGCCAGCAGCCCGGGCGACTCAGGTGGTGGCTACACCTTC. Variable domain in full (rest from reference TRBV5-1 and TRBJ1-2): KAGVTQTPRYLIKTRGQQVTLSCSPISGHRSVSWYQQTPGQGLQFLFEYFSETQRNKGNFPGRFSGRQFSNSRSEMNVSTLELGDSALYLCASSPGDSGGGYTFGSGTRLTVV.

This clonotype has a count of ten or more. The V gene is TRBV7-9, the J gene TRBJ1-2; the D is unclear. V was cut by 6 bases and J by 6 bases, with 11 bases left in between. The CDR3 is 12 residues long. From germline, CDR1 is SEHNR and CDR2 FQNEAQ (reference sequence). The CDR3 DNA sequence: TGTGCCAGCAGTGTACCGCCCCATGGCTACACCTTC. Its protein product is CASSVPPHGYTF. Combining the CDR3 with reference TRBV7-9 and TRBJ1-2 gives the whole variable domain DTGVSQNPRHKITKRGQNVTFRCDPISEHNRLYWYRQTLGQGPEFLTYFQNEAQLEKSRLLSDRFSAERPKGSFSTLEIQRTEQGDSAMYLCASSVPPHGYTFGSGTRLTVV.

The table lists this clonotype with many counts. The chain couples TRBV7-8 to TRBJ1-4; possibly TRBD1 for D (6 bases). Per germline, CDR1 SGHVS and CDR2 FQNEAQ. This CDR3 is 16 amino acids long. The V and J ends lost 7 bases and 6 bases respectively, with 21 bases between them. In DNA, the CDR3 is TGTGCCAGCACCGAAGGGGGGCCGAGGTGGGATGAAAAACTGTTTTTT. Translating it yields CASTEGGPRWDEKLFF.

This clonotype turned up a few times. For the CDR3, the DNA is TGCAGTGCTGTCGTAATTGAGGGGAATCAGCCCCAGCATTTT. It encodes CSAVVIEGNQPQHF. The gene calls are TRBV20-1 and TRBJ1-5; tentatively, D is TRBD1 (5 bases). Germline V gives CDR1 DFQATT, CDR2 SNEGSKA (reference sequence). Trimming took off 5 bases at V and 4 bases at J, with 15 bases between the two ends. The CDR3 is 14 amino acids.

J is TRBJ2-6 and V is TRBV19; D assignment may be TRBD1 or TRBD2 (5 bases each). Germline loops: CDR1 LNHDA, CDR2 SQIVND (reference sequence). V was shortened by 6 bases and J by 2 bases, with 8 bases between the two germline ends. This CDR3 has 14 amino acids. The CDR3 sequence is CASRVGAGANVLTF. The CDR3 DNA follows: TGTGCCAGTAGGGTGGGGGCTGGGGCCAACGTCCTGACTTTC.

This clonotype appeared a few times. The J gene is TRBJ2-7, the V gene TRBV28; a weak D match, TRBD2 (7 bases). V was shortened by 6 bases and J by 4 bases, with 16 bases between the two germline ends. The CDR3 has 14 amino acids. Germline V lookup: CDR1 MDHEN, CDR2 SYDVKM. CDR3 nucleotides: TGTGCCAGCAGGAAGGGGGGGATAGGGTACGAGCAGTACTTC. Residues: CASRKGGIGYEQYF.

The chain couples TRBV5-1 to TRBJ2-1; D gene ambiguous. Germline loops: CDR1 SGHRS, CDR2 YFSETQ. V gave up 4 bases and J gave up 5 bases, with 10 bases separating them. The CDR3 totals 13 residues. The CDR3 sequence: CASSTDLNNEQFF. In nucleotides, the CDR3 is TGCGCCAGCAGCACGGACCTGAACAATGAGCAGTTCTTC.

This clonotype appeared a few times. This chain uses TRBV12-3 or TRBV12-4 with TRBJ2-3, with TRBD2 matching over 9 bases. Trimming removed 3 bases from V and 0 bases from J; junction bases left unmatched: 10. This CDR3 has 18 amino acids. CDR3 region: CASSLETSGPPSTDTQYF. The CDR3 coding sequence is TGTGCCAGCAGTTTGGAGACTAGCGGACCTCCTAGCACAGATACGCAGTATTTT.

The V gene is TRBV5-4, the J gene TRBJ2-5; maybe TRBD2 (6 bases). With 7 bases removed from V and 1 base from J, the gap between germline ends came to 17 bases. This CDR3 has 15 amino acids. Germline V gene lookup returns CDR1 SGHNT and CDR2 YYREEE (reference sequence). CDR3 nucleotide sequence: TGTGCCAGCGCTCCCAACAGCGGGCCCCAAGAGACCCAGTACTTC. It specifies CASAPNSGPQETQYF. The variable domain in full, with the rest retrieved from reference TRBV5-4 and TRBJ2-5, is ETGVTQSPTHLIKTRGQQVTLRCSSQSGHNTVSWYQQALGQGPQFIFQYYREEENGRGNFPPRFSGLQFPNYSSELNVNALELDDSALYLCASAPNSGPQETQYFGPGTRLLVL.

This clonotype was observed a few times. The V and J genes are TRBV6-2 or TRBV6-3 and TRBJ1-5, with D unclear. V was clipped by 3 bases and J by 7 bases, with 7 bases between them. The germline CDR1 and CDR2 sequences are MNHEY and SVGEGT. The CDR3 extends over 12 amino acids. The DNA for the CDR3 is TGTGCCAGCAGTTATATTGGCCAGCCCCAGCATTTT. It yields the protein CASSYIGQPQHF.